Following are 25 T cell receptor beta chains from one sample sequenced in a study of B cell selection in AIRE deficiency. The sorted conventional CD4 T cells were gated as CD4+CD127+. The assay was immunoSEQ multiplex PCR, and TCRdb's table has in-frame clones only and misses some. The sample holds under 25,000 clones, around 97% seen once. Specimen: conventional CD4+ T cells sorted from PBMCs. The receptor source for this set is a human donor with AIRE deficiency.

The chain carries TRBV14 and TRBJ2-7; 10 nucleotides align to TRBD2. The CDR3 runs 15 residues. V lost 1 base and J lost 2; bases outside the gene matches: 2. Germline V gives CDR1 SGHDN, CDR2 FVKESK. The CDR3 sequence is CASSQGTSGPYEQYF. Written as DNA, the CDR3 is TGTGCCAGCAGCCAAGGGACTAGCGGTCCCTACGAGCAGTACTTC.

The V and J genes are TRBV6-1 and TRBJ1-2; D unclear. Germline CDR1 MNHNS, CDR2 SASEGT. The CDR3 covers 11 residues. The germline V and J ends were trimmed by 3 bases and 7 bases, with 6 bases remaining between them. The CDR3 spells CASSDEGGYTF. The CDR3 bases are TGTGCCAGCAGTGACGAGGGTGGCTACACCTTC.

This clone was recorded only once. This chain links TRBV9 with TRBJ2-2; 9 positions match TRBD1. Germline-derived CDR1 and CDR2 are SGDLS and YYNGEE. The CDR3 is 13 residues long. Losses at the gene ends were 5 bases for V and 4 bases for J; bases not matched to a gene: 0. CDR3 coding DNA: TGTGCCAGCAGGGACAGGGGCACCGGGGAGCTGTTTTTT. Translated, it gives CASRDRGTGELFF.

This chain joins TRBV7-9 and TRBJ1-4; TRBD1 is a possible D gene (5 bases). The V end was cut by 3 bases, the J end by 3 bases, with 8 bases between. This CDR3 contains 14 residues. The V gene's germline CDR1 is SEHNR and CDR2 FQNEAQ (reference sequence). This CDR3 reads CASSFRQSNEKLFF. The CDR3 DNA reads TGTGCCAGCAGCTTTCGACAGTCTAATGAAAAACTGTTTTTT.

This chain uses TRBV5-6 with TRBJ2-5; no clear D gene. CDR3 size: 13 residues. V lost 4 bases, J lost 5 bases, and 12 bases lay in between. The germline V gene encodes CDR1 SGHDT and CDR2 YYEEEE. CDR3: CASSLYNGETQYF. Here the CDR3 DNA reads TGTGCCAGCAGCCTTTACAATGGGGAGACCCAGTACTTC.

The V gene is TRBV28, the J gene TRBJ1-4; D is undetermined. From germline, CDR1 is MDHEN and CDR2 SYDVKM. V dropped 7 bases and J dropped 10 bases, with 22 bases sitting between them. The CDR3 is 15 amino acids. CDR3 loop: CASKREPIRVGKLFF. CDR3 DNA: TGTGCCAGCAAGAGGGAACCGATCCGAGTCGGAAAACTGTTTTTT.

This chain links TRBV7-2 with TRBJ2-5, with D tentatively TRBD2 (6 bases). This CDR3 contains 13 residues. Germline CDR1 is SGHTA and CDR2 is FQGNSA. The ends were cut back, 1 base at V and 10 bases at J, with 13 bases in the middle. CDR3 sequence: CASSLVTDGSQYF. In DNA form, the CDR3 reads TGTGCCAGCAGCTTAGTAACAGACGGGAGCCAGTACTTC.

The chain couples TRBV6-5 to TRBJ2-7, with a tentative D call TRBD1 (6 bases). The ends were cut back, 7 bases at V and 3 bases at J, with 13 bases in the middle. The CDR3 is 13 amino acids. CDR1 and CDR2 from the germline V gene are MNHEY and SVGAGI. The CDR3 sequence is CASKGQKYYEQYF. As DNA, the CDR3 is TGTGCCAGCAAAGGACAGAAGTACTACGAGCAGTACTTC.

This chain joins TRBV28 and TRBJ2-2; 10 bases fit TRBD2. This CDR3 spans 15 amino acids. In germline, CDR1 is MDHEN, CDR2 SYDVKM. Trimming cost V 8 bases and J 0 bases; bases outside gene matches: 3. This CDR3 is CASVAGGTNTGELFF. CDR3 in DNA: TGTGCCAGCGTAGCGGGGGGAACGAACACCGGGGAGCTGTTTTTT.

This rearrangement joins TRBV5-6 to TRBJ2-2; tentatively, D is TRBD1 or TRBD2 (5 bases each). The CDR3 is made up of 16 amino acids. Trimming removed 1 base from V and 0 bases from J, with 10 bases in between. Germline lookup yields CDR1 SGHDT and CDR2 YYEEEE. The CDR3 spells CASSLSGTPNTGELFF. DNA for the CDR3: TGTGCCAGCAGCTTGTCGGGGACCCCGAACACCGGGGAGCTGTTTTTT.

V gene TRBV1 combines with J gene TRBJ2-1; the D call TRBD2 from the table was never checked on the DNA. TRBV1 is termed a pseudogene. There are 17 residues in the CDR3. The CDR3 DNA reads TGCACCAGCAGGGGCTCTTGGCTAGCGGGACATAACAATGAGCAGTTCTTC. This codes for CTSRGSWLAGHNNEQFF.

As for this clone: Other DNA sequences within the sample encode an identical CDR3. The chain recombines TRBV5-1 with TRBJ1-1; tentative D call: TRBD1 (5 bases). In germline, CDR1 is SGHRS, CDR2 YFSETQ. The CDR3 is 13 amino acids. Trimming left V 3 bases short and J 1 base short, with 7 bases between. CDR3 loop: CASSSQGNTEAFF. CDR3 in DNA: TGCGCCAGCAGCTCTCAGGGGAACACTGAAGCTTTCTTT.

The chain has TRBV29-1 and TRBJ2-2; 8 positions match TRBD1. Germline lookup yields CDR1 SQVTM and CDR2 ANQGSEA. V shed 5 bases, J shed 7 bases, and the junction held 9 bases outside the gene matches. The CDR3 is 14 residues long. CDR3 DNA sequence: TGCAGCGTTTTTATGGCAGGGGGCGGCGGGGAGCTGTTTTTT. Residues: CSVFMAGGGGELFF.

This chain uses TRBV2 with TRBJ2-5, with 11 bases matching TRBD1. V lost 5 bases to trimming and J lost 3 bases; unmatched junction nucleotides: 5. CDR1 SNHLY and CDR2 FYNNEI come from the germline V gene. This CDR3 is 15 amino acids long. This CDR3 is CASSKWTGGEETQYF. DNA of the CDR3: TGTGCCAGCAGTAAATGGACAGGGGGCGAAGAGACCCAGTACTTC.

The rearrangement uses TRBV19 and TRBJ1-1; D uncertain. The germline V gene has CDR1 LNHDA and CDR2 SQIVND (reference sequence). The V and J ends lost 7 bases and 0 bases respectively, with 12 bases between them. CDR3 length: 14 amino acids. The CDR3 DNA reads TGTGCCAGTATGATACAGCCTATGAACACTGAAGCTTTCTTT. Translated, it gives CASMIQPMNTEAFF.

This chain uses TRBV27 with TRBJ1-1; 10 bases match TRBD1. Germline-derived CDR1 and CDR2 are MNHEY and SMNVEV (reference sequence). The CDR3 covers 17 residues. V was clipped by 5 bases and J by 2 bases; unmatched bases: 11. CDR3 loop: CASSRRDRGHPNTEAFF. The CDR3 bases are TGTGCCAGCAGTAGGCGTGACAGGGGGCACCCTAACACTGAAGCTTTCTTT.

The V and J genes are TRBV7-8 and TRBJ2-7; 8 bases are a match to TRBD2. Per the germline V gene, CDR1 is SGHVS and CDR2 is FQNEAQ. V was clipped by 5 bases and J by 2 bases; unmatched bases: 8. CDR3 size: 15 residues. The CDR3, as DNA: TGTGCCAGCAGCCCTTCGGGAGGGAATACCTACGAGCAGTACTTC. This translates into CASSPSGGNTYEQYF.

This chain links TRBV30 with TRBJ1-1; TRBD1 agrees at 7 bases. The CDR3 sequence is 12 residues long. V lost 8 bases and J lost 5; bases outside the gene matches: 8. Germline-derived CDR1 and CDR2 are GTSNPN and SVGIG (reference sequence). CDR3: CAGDRDVTEAFF. The CDR3 DNA is TGTGCCGGTGACAGGGATGTTACTGAAGCTTTCTTT.

The chain links TRBV29-1 to TRBJ1-4; D might be TRBD1 (6 bases). This CDR3 region has 13 residues. Germline CDR1 SQVTM, CDR2 ANQGSEA. V shed 6 bases and J shed 8 bases, with 16 bases lying between them. In nucleotides, the CDR3 is TGCAGCGTACAGGGAGGGGGTAAAGAAAAACTGTTTTTT. This codes for CSVQGGGKEKLFF. The full variable domain, completed using reference TRBV29-1 and TRBJ1-4, is SAVISQKPSRDICQRGTSLTIQCQVDSQVTMMFWYRQQPGQSLTLIATANQGSEATYESGFVIDKFPISRPNLTFSTLTVSNMSPEDSSIYLCSVQGGGKEKLFFGSGTQLSVL.

V usage is TRBV18 and J usage is TRBJ2-3; possibly TRBD1 or TRBD2 for D (6 bases each). The CDR3 loop spans 15 amino acids. The V end was cut by 2 bases, the J end by 2 bases, with 11 bases between. Germline assignment: CDR1 KGHSH and CDR2 LQKENI. CDR3 nucleotides: TGTGCCAGCTCACCAGCCGGGGGCCCCACAGATACGCAGTATTTT. It codes for CASSPAGGPTDTQYF.

In DNA, the CDR3 is TGTGCCAGCAGCATACGCCCATCTGGGGCCAACGTCCTGACTTTC. Translating it yields CASSIRPSGANVLTF. The chain uses TRBV7-2 and TRBJ2-6; D gene unclear. This CDR3 comprises 15 residues. The ends were cut back, 5 bases at V and 1 base at J, with 9 bases in the middle. Germline assignment: CDR1 SGHTA and CDR2 FQGNSA. The full variable domain, with the rest looked up from reference TRBV7-2 and TRBJ2-6, is GAGVSQSPSNKVTEKGKDVELRCDPISGHTALYWYRQSLGQGLEFLIYFQGNSAPDKSGLPSDRFSAERTGGSVSTLTIQRTQQEDSAVYLCASSIRPSGANVLTFGAGSRLTVL.

The chain recombines TRBV5-4 with TRBJ1-1, with TRBD1 as a possible D gene (6 bases). Trimming left V 6 bases short and J 4 bases short, with 16 bases between. Germline V gene data show CDR1 as SGHNT and CDR2 as YYREEE (reference sequence). This CDR3 comprises 14 residues. Here the CDR3 DNA reads TGTGCCAGCACAATCCAGGGGTCGGCCACTGAAGCTTTCTTT. It is translated as CASTIQGSATEAFF. Combining the CDR3 with reference TRBV5-4 and TRBJ1-1 gives the whole variable domain ETGVTQSPTHLIKTRGQQVTLRCSSQSGHNTVSWYQQALGQGPQFIFQYYREEENGRGNFPPRFSGLQFPNYSSELNVNALELDDSALYLCASTIQGSATEAFFGQGTRLTVV.

The J gene is TRBJ2-5, the V gene TRBV2; a weak D match, TRBD1 (5 bases). This CDR3 contains 13 residues. Trimming removed 7 bases at V and 3 bases at J, with 12 bases between. The germline V gene encodes CDR1 SNHLY and CDR2 FYNNEI. CDR3 bases: TGTGCCAGCACTCTTGAACAGGAAGAGACCCAGTACTTC. This translates into CASTLEQEETQYF.

The gene calls are TRBV6-5 and TRBJ1-5, with D possibly TRBD1 on 5 matching bases. The V and J ends lost 5 bases and 7 bases respectively, with 15 bases between them. The CDR3 runs to 14 residues. Germline loops: CDR1 MNHEY, CDR2 SVGAGI. Written as DNA, the CDR3 is TGTGCCAGCAGTCCCAGGGAGATAGGGCAGCCCCAGCATTTT. Its translation is CASSPREIGQPQHF.

The chain has TRBV18 and TRBJ1-1, with 9 bases identical to TRBD1. This CDR3 contains 14 residues. J was trimmed by 4 bases and V by 3 bases; bases with no gene match: 3. From germline, CDR1 is KGHSH and CDR2 LQKENI. CDR3 amino acids: CASSPSQGATEAFF. CDR3 DNA sequence: TGTGCCAGCTCACCGTCACAGGGGGCCACTGAAGCTTTCTTT.